The 10 T cell receptor beta chains below come from one sample, sequenced in a study of CD8 T cells in ankylosing spondylitis (dated by TCRdb to between 2016 and 2019). Library generation was performed with 5' RACE. The sequencer was an Illumina HiSeq 2500. TCRdb reanalyzed the raw reads on its own, using fastp at Q25 for trimming and MiXCR for clone calling, and kept in-frame beta chains. For every CDR3 protein sequence, its rows merge into one entry that carries the most common genes and DNA. This sample has under 250,000 distinct CDR3 sequences in its table, and around 8% of those were observed once. The ten largest clones represent around 5.1% of the sample. The source material was blood, either unsorted or a sorted T cell fraction (not recorded which). Every receptor here comes from a female donor with ankylosing spondylitis or in good health (not recorded which).

There are many counts of this clonotype. The rearrangement links TRBV29-1 to TRBJ2-7; TRBD1 matches at 7 bases. With 6 bases clipped from V and 3 bases from J, the junction kept 2 bases outside the gene matches. Germline V gene data show CDR1 as SQVTM and CDR2 as ANQGSEA. The CDR3 sequence is 11 residues long. CDR3 residues: CSVRDSYEQYF. CDR3 nucleotide sequence: TGCAGCGTCCGGGACAGCTACGAGCAGTACTTC.

The sample holds many counts of this clonotype. The genes are TRBV5-1 and TRBJ1-2, with D tentatively TRBD1 (5 bases). The CDR3 runs to 12 residues. With 5 bases removed from V and 4 bases from J, the gap between germline ends came to 9 bases. Per germline, CDR1 SGHRS and CDR2 YFSETQ. CDR3 sequence reads: CASSTGGYGYTF. CDR3 bases: TGCGCCAGCAGTACGGGGGGCTATGGCTACACCTTC.

The table lists this clonotype with many counts. CDR3 coding DNA: TGTGCCAGCCTTCGGGGCAGGGGCGAAGTGAACACTGAAGCTTTCTTT. It specifies CASLRGRGEVNTEAFF. The chain joins TRBV5-5 to TRBJ1-1, with D perhaps matching TRBD1 (6 bases). V lost 7 bases, J lost 0 bases, and 19 bases lay in between. Germline CDR1 reads SGHKS; CDR2 reads YYEKEE (reference sequence). The CDR3 is made up of 16 amino acids. Drawing the rest from reference TRBV5-5 and TRBJ1-1, the complete variable domain is DAGVTQSPTHLIKTRGQQVTLRCSPISGHKSVSWYQQVLGQGPQFIFQYYEKEERGRGNFPDRFSARQFPNYSSELNVNALLLGDSALYLCASLRGRGEVNTEAFFGQGTRLTVV.

The CDR3 region is CTSSLGALSNYGYTF. As DNA, the CDR3 is TGTACCAGCAGCTTAGGTGCCCTTTCTAACTATGGCTACACCTTC. This rearrangement joins TRBV7-2 to TRBJ1-2, with unresolved D. The germline CDR1 and CDR2 sequences are SGHTA and FQGNSA. V was cut by 1 base and J by 0 bases, with 9 bases left in between. This CDR3 has 15 residues.

This clonotype has a count of ten or more. The chain employs TRBV20-1 and TRBJ2-7, with 7 bases fitting TRBD2. V lost 3 bases and J lost 2; bases outside the gene matches: 4. The CDR3 loop spans 13 amino acids. Germline V lookup: CDR1 DFQATT, CDR2 SNEGSKA (reference sequence). This CDR3 reads CSARPGGTYEQYF. Written as DNA, the CDR3 is TGCAGTGCTAGGCCGGGAGGTACCTACGAGCAGTACTTC.

Ten or more counts support this clonotype. The J gene is TRBJ1-2, the V gene TRBV28; D is unclear. The CDR3 is 15 amino acids. Trimming pared 2 bases from V and 0 bases from J, leaving 10 bases between. Germline V CDR1 and CDR2: MDHEN, SYDVKM. The CDR3 DNA reads TGTGCCAGCAGTTTACCCCGGGTCGCTAACTATGGCTACACCTTC. Its protein is CASSLPRVANYGYTF.

The table lists this clonotype with many counts. The chain combines TRBV20-1 with TRBJ1-6, with D tentatively TRBD1 (5 bases). Germline V lookup: CDR1 DFQATT, CDR2 SNEGSKA (reference sequence). V lost 3 bases, J lost 8 bases, and 11 bases lay in between. The CDR3 totals 13 residues. DNA of the CDR3: TGCAGTGCTAGGCGACAGCGGGATTCACCCCTCCACTTT. Translated: CSARRQRDSPLHF.

This clonotype has ten or more counts. The V and J genes are TRBV6-2 or TRBV6-3 and TRBJ2-1, with D possibly matching TRBD2 (6 bases). CDR1 is MNHEY and CDR2 is SVGEGT in the germline V gene. With 5 bases removed from V and 0 bases from J, the gap between germline ends came to 14 bases. The CDR3 totals 16 residues. The CDR3, as DNA: TGTGCCAGCAGTACCCCGTTAGCGGCCTCCTACAATGAGCAGTTCTTC. Translating gives CASSTPLAASYNEQFF.

This clonotype appeared many times. J is TRBJ2-1 and V is TRBV28; 8 bases align to TRBD2. The germline gives CDR1 MDHEN, CDR2 SYDVKM. The ends lost 2 bases at V and 7 bases at J; junction bases unmatched: 7. The CDR3 consists of 15 residues. The CDR3, as DNA: TGTGCCAGCAGTTTACCCAGCGGGAGATTGAATGAGCAGTTCTTC. Translating it yields CASSLPSGRLNEQFF. The full variable domain, its missing parts supplied by reference TRBV28 and TRBJ2-1, is DVKVTQSSRYLVKRTGEKVFLECVQDMDHENMFWYRQDPGLGLRLIYFSYDVKMKEKGDIPEGYSVSREKKERFSLILESASTNQTSMYLCASSLPSGRLNEQFFGPGTRLTVL.

In this sample, this clonotype turned up many times. The rearrangement links TRBV4-3 to TRBJ1-2; the match to TRBD1 covers 8 bases. The CDR3 is 15 amino acids. Germline CDR1 is LGHNA and CDR2 is YSLEER. Germline trimming cut 0 bases from V and 4 bases from J; bases unmatched to any gene: 4. DNA for the CDR3: TGCGCCAGCAGCCAAGAACGGACAGGGTTCTATGGCTACACCTTC. Encoded protein: CASSQERTGFYGYTF.